This T cell receptor (beta chain) was sequenced in a study of OX40 agonist ivuxolimab in advanced cancers. Study-wide background: Dose-escalation patients suffered from hepatocellular carcinoma, melanoma, renal cell or head and neck cancer.

The assay was immunoSEQ multiplex PCR, and TCRdb's table has in-frame clones only and misses some. This sample has 25,000 to 35,000 clones, with approximately 86% found just once. Germline loops: CDR1 MDHEN, CDR2 SYDVKM. The CDR3 totals 15 residues. V was shortened by 1 base and J by 6 bases, with 13 bases between the two germline ends. Sample: CD4+ or CD8+ T cells sorted from blood, taken in a trial of the OX40 agonist ivuxolimab. The TCR sequence derives from an adult with an advanced solid tumor such as melanoma, head and neck, liver or kidney cancer. The chain employs TRBV28 and TRBJ1-5; D not resolved. The CDR3, as DNA: TGTGCCAGCAGTTTATCTCGACACCACCCTCAGCCCCAGCATTTT. Amino acid sequence: CASSLSRHHPQPQHF.